One and the same sample provided the 14 T cell receptor beta chains below, sequenced in a study of T-cell memory formation after mild COVID-19. Each CDR3 protein gets one entry after TCRdb re-called the 5' RACE reads with MiXCR. Of about 110,000 distinct CDR3 sequences listed, roughly an eighth are singletons. The sequenced sample consisted of PBMCs or a T cell subset sorted from them (not recorded which). The receptor source for this set is a man aged 18 to 30 who had mild COVID-19 (a few samples of this study predate the infection). Cell type and time point are not known.

This clonotype was counted a few times. The chain joins TRBV10-3 to TRBJ2-4; D is perhaps TRBD2 (7 bases). Between the trimmed V and J ends, which lost 1 base and 7 bases, there was a span of 20 bases. This CDR3 is built from 17 residues. From germline, CDR1 is ENHRY and CDR2 SYGVKD. CDR3 loop: CAISELGATSVGNIQYF. CDR3 nucleotides: TGTGCCATCAGTGAGTTGGGGGCCACTAGCGTTGGGAACATTCAGTACTTC.

This chain connects TRBV29-1 to TRBJ2-1; D is possibly TRBD1 or TRBD2 (5 bases each). This CDR3 contains 14 residues. Germline CDR1 SQVTM, CDR2 ANQGSEA. The ends were cut back, 7 bases at V and 7 bases at J, with 20 bases in the middle. The CDR3 loop is CSARISEGLNEQFF. DNA of the CDR3: TGCAGCGCTCGGATCAGCGAGGGGCTTAATGAGCAGTTCTTC.

This chain links TRBV12-3 or TRBV12-4 with TRBJ2-3; the D gene is possibly TRBD1 (5 bases). The CDR3 length is 15 residues. V shed 6 bases and J shed 2 bases, with 15 bases lying between them. In nucleotides, the CDR3 is TGTGCCAGCAGGGGCAGGGCGTTCAACACAGATACGCAGTATTTT. Translated: CASRGRAFNTDTQYF.

The chain uses TRBV11-2 and TRBJ1-2; 8 bases align to TRBD1. The CDR3 sequence is 11 residues long. V lost 2 bases and J lost 12; bases outside the gene matches: 2. Germline loops: CDR1 SGHAT, CDR2 FQNNGV. The CDR3 loop reads CASSLQGANTF. DNA of the CDR3: TGTGCCAGCAGCTTACAGGGGGCTAACACCTTC. Looking up the rest from reference TRBV11-2 and TRBJ1-2 gives the full variable domain: EAGVAQSPRYKIIEKRQSVAFWCNPISGHATLYWYQQILGQGPKLLIQFQNNGVVDDSQLPKDRFSAERLKGVDSTLKIQPAKLEDSAVYLCASSLQGANTFGSGTRLTVV.

The CDR3 coding sequence is TGTGCCAGTAGTATACAGGGCGGCAATCAGCCCCAGCATTTT. Translating it yields CASSIQGGNQPQHF. V is TRBV19 and J is TRBJ1-5, with a possible D match to TRBD1 (5 bases). Germline CDR1 is LNHDA and CDR2 is SQIVND (reference sequence). The CDR3 extends over 14 amino acids. Trimming took off 2 bases at V and 2 bases at J, with 7 bases between the two ends.

As for this clonotype: An end of the junction differs from the germline gene, which may be a read error. The chain recombines TRBV7-6 with TRBJ2-2; TRBD2 matches at 11 bases. Germline-derived CDR1 and CDR2 are SGHVS and FNYEAQ. This CDR3 is built from 15 residues. For the CDR3, the DNA is TGTGCCAGCAGCCTAGCGGGGGGAGACACCGGGGAGCTGTTTTTT. Residues: CASSLAGGDTGELFF.

This clonotype was seen a few times. The chain carries TRBV9 and TRBJ1-4, with a possible D match to TRBD1 (6 bases). Per germline, CDR1 SGDLS and CDR2 YYNGEE. Deletions cut 3 bases from V and 8 bases from J, with 20 bases between. The CDR3 has 16 residues. In DNA, the CDR3 is TGTGCCAGCAGCGCCTCGATACAGGGAGGTCAGGAAAAACTGTTTTTT. Translation: CASSASIQGGQEKLFF. Using reference TRBV9 and TRBJ1-4 for the parts outside the CDR3, the full variable domain is DSGVTQTPKHLITATGQRVTLRCSPRSGDLSVYWYQQSLDQGLQFLIQYYNGEERAKGNILERFSAQQFPDLHSELNLSSLELGDSALYFCASSASIQGGQEKLFFGSGTQLSVL.

This clonotype was detected once. The rearrangement joins TRBV7-8 to TRBJ1-3; tentatively, D is TRBD1 (6 bases). Germline loops: CDR1 SGHVS, CDR2 FQNEAQ. This CDR3 has 18 amino acids. V gave up 6 bases and J gave up 4 bases, with 25 bases separating them. The CDR3 protein is CASRPFGQGIPSGNTIYF. The CDR3, as DNA: TGTGCCAGCAGACCCTTTGGGCAGGGGATTCCCTCAGGAAACACCATATATTTT.

The V call is TRBV24-1, the J call TRBJ1-2; 10 bases are a match to TRBD1. V gave up 3 bases and J gave up 8 bases; unmatched junction bases: 11. The V gene's germline CDR1 is KGHDR and CDR2 SFDVKD. The CDR3 runs to 16 residues. The CDR3 loop reads CATSDPSRDRGEGYTF. Here the CDR3 DNA reads TGTGCCACCAGTGATCCGTCCCGGGACAGGGGTGAGGGCTACACCTTC.

There are a few counts of this clonotype. The V and J genes are TRBV6-6 and TRBJ1-2, with D tentatively TRBD1 (5 bases). Germline-derived CDR1 and CDR2 are MNHNY and SVGAGI (reference sequence). V was clipped by 4 bases and J by 2 bases, with 11 bases between them. CDR3 size: 14 residues. DNA for the CDR3: TGTGCCAGCAGTTTACGAGACAGAAACTATGGCTACACCTTC. Its translation is CASSLRDRNYGYTF.

This rearrangement joins TRBV7-2 to TRBJ2-6, with D hard to call. Germline CDR1 is SGHTA and CDR2 is FQGNSA. CDR3 size: 12 residues. The V and J ends lost 8 bases and 9 bases respectively, with 11 bases between them. In nucleotides, the CDR3 is TGTGCCAGCTCCGAAGGTCACAACGTCCTGACTTTC. The encoded protein is CASSEGHNVLTF.

A few counts support this clonotype. The rearrangement joins TRBV3-1 to TRBJ2-7; 9 bases align to TRBD2. Unmatched junction bases numbered 12, after V lost 4 bases and J lost 2 bases. The CDR3 has 17 residues. CDR1 is LGHDT, CDR2 YNNKEL, per germline (reference sequence). The CDR3 DNA is TGTGCCAGCAGCCGACGGGCGAGCGGGGGGATCCCCTACGAGCAGTACTTC. This gives the protein CASSRRASGGIPYEQYF.

The chain has TRBV9 and TRBJ2-3; maybe TRBD2 (6 bases). The CDR3 loop spans 14 amino acids. V was clipped by 2 bases and J by 1 base, with 8 bases between them. Germline V CDR1 and CDR2: SGDLS, YYNGEE. CDR3 nucleotide sequence: TGTGCCAGCAGCGTTTCGGGGGGCACAGATACGCAGTATTTT. As protein: CASSVSGGTDTQYF.

Only a few counts were recorded for this clonotype. The chain carries TRBV4-3 and TRBJ1-6; possible D gene TRBD1, 5 bases. The CDR3 is 15 residues long. CDR1 and CDR2 (germline): LGHNA, YSLEER. The ends were cut back, 1 base at V and 8 bases at J, with 12 bases in the middle. Here the CDR3 DNA reads TGCGCCAGCAGCCAAGTTCAGGGTCGATATTCACCCCTCCACTTT. As protein: CASSQVQGRYSPLHF.